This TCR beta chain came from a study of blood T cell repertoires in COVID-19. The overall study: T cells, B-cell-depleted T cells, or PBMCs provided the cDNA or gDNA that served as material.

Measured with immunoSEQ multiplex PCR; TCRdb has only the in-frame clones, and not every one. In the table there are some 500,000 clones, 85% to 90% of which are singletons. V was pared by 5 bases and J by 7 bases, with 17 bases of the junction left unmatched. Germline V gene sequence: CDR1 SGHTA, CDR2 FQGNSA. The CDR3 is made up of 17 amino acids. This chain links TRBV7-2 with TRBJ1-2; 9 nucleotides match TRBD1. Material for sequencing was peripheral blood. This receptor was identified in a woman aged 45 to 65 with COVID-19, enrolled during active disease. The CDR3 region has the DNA TGTGCCAGCAGCGCTCTGAGGGGGACAGGGAATGTCCTTGGCTACACCTTC. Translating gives CASSALRGTGNVLGYTF.